This section outlines one T cell receptor (beta chain) sequence together with its context. As yet, its antigen is unknown. The record originates from a study of T cells after yellow fever vaccination. At the level of the study: SMART-Seq v4 Ultra Low Input prepared the low-cell-number fractions.

General study points: Clones from primary vaccination mostly reappeared after the booster (about 97% CD4, about 85% CD8). Some clonotypes, a small share, were shared between CD4 and CD8 compartments.

The TCR cDNA carried a universal primer site and UMIs from 5'RACE template switching. TCRdb itself ran the 5' RACE reads through MiXCR, one entry per CDR3 protein. Altogether some 390,000 distinct CDR3 sequences are present, approximately 5.7% being singletons, with the ten largest covering approximately 15%. The CDR3 is 16 residues long. The germline gives CDR1 SGHVS, CDR2 FQNEAQ. V was pared by 1 base and J by 3 bases, with 12 bases between. Sequences were derived from PBMCs, sampled 5 days after the yellow fever booster vaccination. The source is a man between 25 and 39 years old who received the YFV17D yellow fever vaccine. The V gene is TRBV7-8, the J gene TRBJ1-4, with TRBD1 as a possible D gene (6 bases). As DNA, the CDR3 is TGTGCCAGCAGCTTAGAGGGGGAACTGGCTAATGAAAAACTGTTTTTT. Translating it yields CASSLEGELANEKLFF.